The entry below gives a single T cell receptor (beta chain) sequence along with its context. cDNA carried unique molecular identifiers, and a universal primer site was added by template switching. TCRdb independently ran MiXCR on the 5' RACE reads; one entry per CDR3 protein. The profile shows roughly 480,000 distinct CDR3 sequences, 20% to 25% of them singletons. Germline-derived CDR1 and CDR2 are DFQATT and SNEGSKA (reference sequence). The V end was cut by 6 bases, the J end by 4 bases, with 10 bases between. The CDR3 contains 12 residues. The data belong to a study of identical twins. This sample was shared with a second study, whose subject was T cells expressing NK-cell markers. That study adds: TCR beta repertoires came from sorted CD3+CD56+NKG2C+, CD3+CD56+NKG2C- and CD3+CD56-NKG2C+ T cells.

The source is a woman younger than 35 in good health. Sequences were obtained from CD4+ T cells sorted from blood. The chain couples TRBV20-1 to TRBJ2-1; D is ambiguous. In DNA, the CDR3 is TGCAGTGCCCCTGAGCCTTACAATGAGCAGTTCTTC. Translated, it gives CSAPEPYNEQFF.